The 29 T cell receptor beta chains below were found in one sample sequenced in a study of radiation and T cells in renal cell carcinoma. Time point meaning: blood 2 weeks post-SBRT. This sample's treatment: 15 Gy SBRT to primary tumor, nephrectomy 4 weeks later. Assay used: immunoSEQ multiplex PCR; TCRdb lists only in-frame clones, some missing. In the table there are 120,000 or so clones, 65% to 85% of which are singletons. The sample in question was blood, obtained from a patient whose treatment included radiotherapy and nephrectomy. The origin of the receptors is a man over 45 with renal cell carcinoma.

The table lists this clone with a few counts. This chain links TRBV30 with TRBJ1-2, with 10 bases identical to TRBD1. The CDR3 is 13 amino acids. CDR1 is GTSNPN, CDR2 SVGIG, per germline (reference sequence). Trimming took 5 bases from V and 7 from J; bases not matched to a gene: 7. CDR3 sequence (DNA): TGTGCCTGGCGAACGACAGGGGGCGTTGGCTACACCTTC. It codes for CAWRTTGGVGYTF.

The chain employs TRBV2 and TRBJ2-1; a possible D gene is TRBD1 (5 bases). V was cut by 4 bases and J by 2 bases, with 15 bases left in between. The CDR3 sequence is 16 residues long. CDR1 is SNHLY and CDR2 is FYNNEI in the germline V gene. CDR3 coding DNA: TGTGCCAGCAGTGTCGAGAGACAGAAGACCTACAATGAGCAGTTCTTC. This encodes CASSVERQKTYNEQFF. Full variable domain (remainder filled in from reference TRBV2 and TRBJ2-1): EPEVTQTPSHQVTQMGQEVILRCVPISNHLYFYWYRQILGQKVEFLVSFYNNEISEKSEIFDDQFSVERPDGSNFTLKIRSTKLEDSAMYFCASSVERQKTYNEQFFGPGTRLTVL.

The chain's CDR3 is CASLSVRGRNTIYF. The CDR3 nucleotides read TGTGCCAGCCTCTCGGTCAGGGGTAGAAACACCATATATTTT. V is TRBV2 and J is TRBJ1-3; perhaps TRBD1 as D (6 bases). The CDR3 sequence is 14 residues long. V was cut by 8 bases and J by 5 bases, with 16 bases left in between. Per germline, CDR1 SNHLY and CDR2 FYNNEI.

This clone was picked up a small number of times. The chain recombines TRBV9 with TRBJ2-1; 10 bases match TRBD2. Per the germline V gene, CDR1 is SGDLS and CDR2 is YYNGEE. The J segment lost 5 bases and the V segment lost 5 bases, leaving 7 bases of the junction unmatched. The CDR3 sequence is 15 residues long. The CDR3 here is CASSSSLAGDNEQFF. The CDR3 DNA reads TGTGCCAGCAGTAGTAGCCTAGCGGGGGACAATGAGCAGTTCTTC.

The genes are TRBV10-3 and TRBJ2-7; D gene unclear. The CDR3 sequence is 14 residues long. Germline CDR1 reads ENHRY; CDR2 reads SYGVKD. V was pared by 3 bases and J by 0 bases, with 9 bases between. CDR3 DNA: TGTGCCATCAGTGAAGGATCAGGCTCCTACGAGCAGTACTTC. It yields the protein CAISEGSGSYEQYF.

CDR3 protein: CATTYRGRLNTEAFF. CDR3 sequence (DNA): TGTGCCACCACTTACAGGGGGCGTTTGAACACTGAAGCTTTCTTT. V is TRBV11-2 and J is TRBJ1-1, with 9 bases lining up with TRBD1. The CDR3 loop spans 15 amino acids. The J segment lost 0 bases and the V segment lost 10 bases, leaving 9 bases of the junction unmatched. CDR1 is SGHAT, CDR2 FQNNGV, per germline. The full variable domain, its missing parts supplied by reference TRBV11-2 and TRBJ1-1, is EAGVAQSPRYKIIEKRQSVAFWCNPISGHATLYWYQQILGQGPKLLIQFQNNGVVDDSQLPKDRFSAERLKGVDSTLKIQPAKLEDSAVYLCATTYRGRLNTEAFFGQGTRLTVV.

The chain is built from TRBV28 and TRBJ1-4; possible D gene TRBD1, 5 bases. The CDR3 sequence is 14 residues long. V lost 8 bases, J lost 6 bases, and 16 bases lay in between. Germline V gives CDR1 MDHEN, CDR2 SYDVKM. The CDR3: CASYPVRGDEKLFF. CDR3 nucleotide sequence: TGTGCCAGCTACCCGGTTAGGGGAGATGAAAAACTGTTTTTT.

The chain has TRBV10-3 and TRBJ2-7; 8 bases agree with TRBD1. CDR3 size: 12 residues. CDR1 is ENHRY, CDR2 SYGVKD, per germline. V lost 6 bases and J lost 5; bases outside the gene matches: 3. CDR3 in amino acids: CAIRDRDNEQYF. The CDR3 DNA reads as TGTGCCATCAGGGACAGGGACAACGAGCAGTACTTC.

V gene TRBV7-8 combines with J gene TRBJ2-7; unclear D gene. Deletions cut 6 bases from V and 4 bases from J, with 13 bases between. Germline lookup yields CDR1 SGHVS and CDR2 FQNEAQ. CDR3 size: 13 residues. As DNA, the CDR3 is TGTGCCAGCAGGGCCGGGTCCTCTTACGAGCAGTACTTC. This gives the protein CASRAGSSYEQYF.

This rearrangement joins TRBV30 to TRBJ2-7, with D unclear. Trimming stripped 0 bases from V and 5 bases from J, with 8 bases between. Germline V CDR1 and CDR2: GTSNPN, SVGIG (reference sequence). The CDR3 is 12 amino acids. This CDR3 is CAWSVVTNEQYF. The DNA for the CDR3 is TGTGCCTGGAGTGTCGTCACAAACGAGCAGTACTTC.

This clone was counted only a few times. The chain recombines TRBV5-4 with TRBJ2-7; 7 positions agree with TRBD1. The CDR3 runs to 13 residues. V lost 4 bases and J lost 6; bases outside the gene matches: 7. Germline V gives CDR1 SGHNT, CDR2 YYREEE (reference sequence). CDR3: CASSIDRVGEQYF. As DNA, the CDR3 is TGTGCCAGCAGCATAGACAGGGTAGGCGAGCAGTACTTC.

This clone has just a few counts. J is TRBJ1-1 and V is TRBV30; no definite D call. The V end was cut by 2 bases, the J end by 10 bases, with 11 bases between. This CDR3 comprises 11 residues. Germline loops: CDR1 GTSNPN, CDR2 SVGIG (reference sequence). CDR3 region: CAWSLFRRAFF. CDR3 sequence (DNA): TGTGCCTGGAGTCTCTTTCGTCGAGCTTTCTTT. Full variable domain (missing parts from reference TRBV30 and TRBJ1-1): SQTIHQWPATLVQPVGSPLSLECTVEGTSNPNLYWYRQAAGRGLQLLFYSVGIGQISSEVPQNLSASRPQDRQFILSSKKLLLSDSGFYLCAWSLFRRAFFGQGTRLTVV.

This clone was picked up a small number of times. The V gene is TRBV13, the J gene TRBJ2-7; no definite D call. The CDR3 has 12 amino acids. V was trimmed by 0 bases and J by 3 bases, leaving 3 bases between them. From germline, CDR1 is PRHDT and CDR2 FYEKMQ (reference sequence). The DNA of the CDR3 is TGTGCCAGCAGCTTAGGCGGCTACGAGCAGTACTTC. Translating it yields CASSLGGYEQYF.

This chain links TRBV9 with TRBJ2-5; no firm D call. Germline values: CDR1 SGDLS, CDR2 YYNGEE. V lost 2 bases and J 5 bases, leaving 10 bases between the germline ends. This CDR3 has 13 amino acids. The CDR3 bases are TGTGCCAGCAGCGTCCGGACCGGGGAGACCCAGTACTTC. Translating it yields CASSVRTGETQYF.

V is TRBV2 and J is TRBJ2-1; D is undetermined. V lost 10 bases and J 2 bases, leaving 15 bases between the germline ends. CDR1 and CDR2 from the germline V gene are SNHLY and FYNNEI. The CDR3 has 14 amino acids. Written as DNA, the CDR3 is TGTGCCACTTCGTGGGGTCTTACCTACAATGAGCAGTTCTTC. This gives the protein CATSWGLTYNEQFF.

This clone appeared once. The CDR3 reads CASSLEGYSNQPQHF. CDR3 in DNA: TGTGCCAGCAGCTTAGAGGGATATAGCAATCAGCCCCAGCATTTT. The V call is TRBV11-2, the J call TRBJ1-5; D ambiguous. CDR3 length: 15 amino acids. Trimming cost V 0 bases and J 0 bases, with 6 bases left between them. The germline gives CDR1 SGHAT, CDR2 FQNNGV.

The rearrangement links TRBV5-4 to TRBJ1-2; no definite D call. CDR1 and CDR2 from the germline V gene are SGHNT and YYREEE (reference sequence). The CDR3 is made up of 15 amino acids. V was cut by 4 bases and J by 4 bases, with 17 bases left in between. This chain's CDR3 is CASSPYTPRIYGYTF. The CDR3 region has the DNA TGTGCCAGCAGCCCCTATACACCCCGGATCTATGGCTACACCTTC.

In nucleotides, the CDR3 is TGTGCCAGCAGTCCCCTCGACCGAAGATATAGCACAGATACGCAGTATTTT. Amino acid sequence: CASSPLDRRYSTDTQYF. The chain carries TRBV27 and TRBJ2-3; D not certain. Trimming took 5 bases from V and 0 from J, leaving 18 bases between them. Germline V gene lookup returns CDR1 MNHEY and CDR2 SMNVEV (reference sequence). The length of the CDR3 is 17 residues.

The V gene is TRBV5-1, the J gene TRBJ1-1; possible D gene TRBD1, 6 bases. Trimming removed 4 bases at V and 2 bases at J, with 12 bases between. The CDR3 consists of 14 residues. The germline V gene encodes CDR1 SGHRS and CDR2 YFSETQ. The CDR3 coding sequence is TGCGCCAGCAGCAGGGAGGGGGATAACACTGAAGCTTTCTTT. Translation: CASSREGDNTEAFF.

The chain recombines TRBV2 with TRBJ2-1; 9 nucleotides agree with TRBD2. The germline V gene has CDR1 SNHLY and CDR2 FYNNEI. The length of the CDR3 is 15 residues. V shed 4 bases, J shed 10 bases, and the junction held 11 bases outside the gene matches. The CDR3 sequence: CASSVQAGGGMEQFF. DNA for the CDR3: TGTGCCAGCAGTGTACAAGCGGGAGGCGGGATGGAGCAGTTCTTC.

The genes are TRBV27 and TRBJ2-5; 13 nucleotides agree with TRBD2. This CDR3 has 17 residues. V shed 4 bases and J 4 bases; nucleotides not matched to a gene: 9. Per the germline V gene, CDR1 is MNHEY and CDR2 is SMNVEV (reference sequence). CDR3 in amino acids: CASSSGLAGNDRETQYF. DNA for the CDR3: TGTGCCAGCAGTTCGGGACTAGCGGGAAACGATCGAGAGACCCAGTACTTC.

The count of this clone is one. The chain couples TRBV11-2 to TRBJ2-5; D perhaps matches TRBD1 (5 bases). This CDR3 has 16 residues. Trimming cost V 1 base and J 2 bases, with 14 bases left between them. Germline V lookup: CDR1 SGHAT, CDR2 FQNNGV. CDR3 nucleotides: TGTGCCAGCAGCTTAGTGACAGCGCCGCCACAAGAGACCCAGTACTTC. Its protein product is CASSLVTAPPQETQYF.

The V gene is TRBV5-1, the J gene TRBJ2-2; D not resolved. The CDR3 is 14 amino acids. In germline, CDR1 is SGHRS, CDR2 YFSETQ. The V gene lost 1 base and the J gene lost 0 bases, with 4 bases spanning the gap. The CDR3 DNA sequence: TGCGCCAGCAGCTTGCGCCCGAACACCGGGGAGCTGTTTTTT. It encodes CASSLRPNTGELFF. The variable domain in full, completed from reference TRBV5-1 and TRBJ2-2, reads KAGVTQTPRYLIKTRGQQVTLSCSPISGHRSVSWYQQTPGQGLQFLFEYFSETQRNKGNFPGRFSGRQFSNSRSEMNVSTLELGDSALYLCASSLRPNTGELFFGEGSRLTVL.

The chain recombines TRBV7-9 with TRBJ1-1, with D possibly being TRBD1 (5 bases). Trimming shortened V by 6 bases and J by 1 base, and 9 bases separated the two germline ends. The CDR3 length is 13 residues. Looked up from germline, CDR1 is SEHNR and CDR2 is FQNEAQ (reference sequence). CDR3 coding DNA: TGTGCCAGCAGGCAGACAGAGAACACTGAAGCTTTCTTT. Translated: CASRQTENTEAFF.

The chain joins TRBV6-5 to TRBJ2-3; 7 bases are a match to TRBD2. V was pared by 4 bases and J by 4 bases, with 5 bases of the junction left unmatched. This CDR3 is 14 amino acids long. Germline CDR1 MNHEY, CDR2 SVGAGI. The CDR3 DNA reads TGTGCCAGCAGTTGGCGGGAGACGGCAGATACGCAGTATTTT. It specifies CASSWRETADTQYF.

The CDR3 region is CASSLAGGRGRTEAFF. In DNA form, the CDR3 reads TGTGCCAGCAGCTTGGCAGGGGGCAGGGGCCGGACTGAAGCTTTCTTT. This chain joins TRBV5-6 and TRBJ1-1, with TRBD1 matching 8 bases. With 0 bases clipped from V and 5 bases from J, the junction kept 9 bases outside the gene matches. The CDR3 runs to 16 residues. The germline V gene has CDR1 SGHDT and CDR2 YYEEEE.

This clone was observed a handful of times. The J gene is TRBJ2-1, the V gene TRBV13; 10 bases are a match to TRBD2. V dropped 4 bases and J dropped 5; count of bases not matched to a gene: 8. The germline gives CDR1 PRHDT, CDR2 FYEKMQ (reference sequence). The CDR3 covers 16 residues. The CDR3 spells CASSSAAGGTNNEQFF. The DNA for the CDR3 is TGTGCCAGCAGCTCAGCAGCGGGGGGGACAAACAATGAGCAGTTCTTC.

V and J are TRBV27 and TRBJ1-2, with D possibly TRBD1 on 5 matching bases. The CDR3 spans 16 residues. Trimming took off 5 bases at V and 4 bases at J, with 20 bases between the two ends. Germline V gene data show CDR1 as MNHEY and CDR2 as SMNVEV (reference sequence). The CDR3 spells CASSAPGGKSGYGYTF. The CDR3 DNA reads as TGTGCCAGCAGTGCCCCCGGGGGGAAGTCAGGCTATGGCTACACCTTC.

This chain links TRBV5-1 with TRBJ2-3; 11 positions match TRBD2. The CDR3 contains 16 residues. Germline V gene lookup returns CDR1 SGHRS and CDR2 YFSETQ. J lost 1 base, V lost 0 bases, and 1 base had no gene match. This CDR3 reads CASSLGLAGRTDTQYF. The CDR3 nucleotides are TGCGCCAGCAGCTTGGGACTAGCGGGGCGCACAGATACGCAGTATTTT.